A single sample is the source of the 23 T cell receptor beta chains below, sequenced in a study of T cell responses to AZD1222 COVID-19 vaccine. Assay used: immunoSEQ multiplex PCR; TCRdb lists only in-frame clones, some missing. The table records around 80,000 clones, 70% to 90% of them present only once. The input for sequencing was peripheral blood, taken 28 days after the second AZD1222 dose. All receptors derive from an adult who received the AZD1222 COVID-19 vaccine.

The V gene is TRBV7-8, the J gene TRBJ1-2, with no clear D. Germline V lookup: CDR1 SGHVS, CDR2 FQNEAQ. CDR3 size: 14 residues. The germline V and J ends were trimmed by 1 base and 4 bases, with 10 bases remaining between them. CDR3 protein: CASSLGLQIYGYTF. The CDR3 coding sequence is TGTGCCAGCAGCTTAGGGTTGCAGATCTATGGCTACACCTTC.

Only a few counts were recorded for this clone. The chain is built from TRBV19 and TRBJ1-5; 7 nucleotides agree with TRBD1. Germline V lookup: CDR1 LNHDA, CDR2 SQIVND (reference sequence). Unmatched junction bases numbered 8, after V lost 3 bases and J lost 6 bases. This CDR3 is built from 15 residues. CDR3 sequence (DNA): TGTGCCAGTAGTATCCGAACAGGGGTAAGTCAGCCCCAGCATTTT. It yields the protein CASSIRTGVSQPQHF.

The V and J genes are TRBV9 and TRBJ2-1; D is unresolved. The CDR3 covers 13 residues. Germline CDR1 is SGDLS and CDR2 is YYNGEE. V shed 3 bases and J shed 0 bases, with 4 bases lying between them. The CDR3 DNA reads TGTGCCAGCAGCGGCTCCTCCTACAATGAGCAGTTCTTC. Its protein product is CASSGSSYNEQFF.

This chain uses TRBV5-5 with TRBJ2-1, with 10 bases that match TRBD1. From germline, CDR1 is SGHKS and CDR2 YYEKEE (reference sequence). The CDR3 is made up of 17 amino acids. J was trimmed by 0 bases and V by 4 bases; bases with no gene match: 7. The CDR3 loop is CASSVGQGKSSYNEQFF. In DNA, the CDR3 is TGTGCCAGCAGCGTGGGACAGGGGAAGAGCTCCTACAATGAGCAGTTCTTC.

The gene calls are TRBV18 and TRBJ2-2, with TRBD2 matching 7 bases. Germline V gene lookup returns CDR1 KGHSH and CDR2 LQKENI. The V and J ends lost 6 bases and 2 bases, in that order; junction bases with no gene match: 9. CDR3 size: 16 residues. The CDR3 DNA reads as TGTGCCAGCTCGTCGACGCTAGCGGCTAACACCGGGGAGCTGTTTTTT. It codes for CASSSTLAANTGELFF.

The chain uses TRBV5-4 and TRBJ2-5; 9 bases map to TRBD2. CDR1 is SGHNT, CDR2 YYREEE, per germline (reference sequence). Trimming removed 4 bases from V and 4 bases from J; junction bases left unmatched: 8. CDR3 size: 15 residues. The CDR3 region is CASSDAAGGSETQYF. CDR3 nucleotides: TGTGCCAGCAGCGACGCTGCGGGGGGGTCAGAGACCCAGTACTTC. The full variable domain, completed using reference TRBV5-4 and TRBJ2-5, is ETGVTQSPTHLIKTRGQQVTLRCSSQSGHNTVSWYQQALGQGPQFIFQYYREEENGRGNFPPRFSGLQFPNYSSELNVNALELDDSALYLCASSDAAGGSETQYFGPGTRLLVL.

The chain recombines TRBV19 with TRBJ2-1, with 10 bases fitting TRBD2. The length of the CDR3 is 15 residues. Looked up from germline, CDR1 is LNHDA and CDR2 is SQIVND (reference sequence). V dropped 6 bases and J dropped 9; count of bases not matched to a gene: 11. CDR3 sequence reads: CASSLSGGSLSEQFF. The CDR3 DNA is TGTGCCAGTAGCCTTAGCGGGGGGTCGCTAAGTGAGCAGTTCTTC.

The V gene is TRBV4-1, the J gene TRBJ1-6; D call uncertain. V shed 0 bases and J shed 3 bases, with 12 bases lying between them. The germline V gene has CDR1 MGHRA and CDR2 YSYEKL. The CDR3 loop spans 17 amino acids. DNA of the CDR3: TGCGCCAGCAGCCAAGATTTCGGGCGGGTCTATAATTCACCCCTCCACTTT. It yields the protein CASSQDFGRVYNSPLHF.

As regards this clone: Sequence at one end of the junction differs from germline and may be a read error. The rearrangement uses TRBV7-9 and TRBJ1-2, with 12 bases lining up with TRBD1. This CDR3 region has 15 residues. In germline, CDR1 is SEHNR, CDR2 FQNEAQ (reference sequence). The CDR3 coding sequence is TGTGCCAGCAGCTCCGCGGGACAGGGGGCAAGTGGCAACACCTTC. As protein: CASSSAGQGASGNTF.

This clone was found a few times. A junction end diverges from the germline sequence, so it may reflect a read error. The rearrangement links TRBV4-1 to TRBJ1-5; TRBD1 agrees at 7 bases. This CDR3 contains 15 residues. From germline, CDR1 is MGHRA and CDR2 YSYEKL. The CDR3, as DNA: TGCGCCAGCAGCCAAGGTATAGGGGGGATGACAGGGCCCACCTTT. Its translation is CASSQGIGGMTGPTF.

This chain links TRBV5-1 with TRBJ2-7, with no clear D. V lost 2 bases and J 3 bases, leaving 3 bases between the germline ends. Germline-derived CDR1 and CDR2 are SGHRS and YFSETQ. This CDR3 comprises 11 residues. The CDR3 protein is CASSFGYEQYF. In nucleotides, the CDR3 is TGCGCCAGCAGCTTTGGCTACGAGCAGTACTTC.

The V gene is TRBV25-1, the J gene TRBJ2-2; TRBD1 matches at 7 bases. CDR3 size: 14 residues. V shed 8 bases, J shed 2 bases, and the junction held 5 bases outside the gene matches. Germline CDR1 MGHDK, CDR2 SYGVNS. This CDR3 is CASWDSYNTGELFF. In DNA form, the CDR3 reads TGTGCCAGCTGGGACAGCTACAACACCGGGGAGCTGTTTTTT. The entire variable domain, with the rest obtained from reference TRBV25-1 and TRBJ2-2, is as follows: EADIYQTPRYLVIGTGKKITLECSQTMGHDKMYWYQQDPGMELHLIHYSYGVNSTEKGDLSSESTVSRIRTEHFPLTLESARPSHTSQYLCASWDSYNTGELFFGEGSRLTVL.

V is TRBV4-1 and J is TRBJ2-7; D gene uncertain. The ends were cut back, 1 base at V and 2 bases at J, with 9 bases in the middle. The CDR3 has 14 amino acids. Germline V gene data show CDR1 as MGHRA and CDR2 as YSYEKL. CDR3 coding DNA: TGCGCCAGCAGCCAAGCCAGCGACACCTACGAGCAGTACTTC. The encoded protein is CASSQASDTYEQYF.

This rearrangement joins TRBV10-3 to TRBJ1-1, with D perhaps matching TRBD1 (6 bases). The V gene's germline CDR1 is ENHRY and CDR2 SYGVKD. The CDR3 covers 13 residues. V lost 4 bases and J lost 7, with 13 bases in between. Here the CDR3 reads CAISGGGQDEAFF. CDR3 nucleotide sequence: TGTGCCATCAGTGGGGGGGGCCAGGATGAAGCTTTCTTT.

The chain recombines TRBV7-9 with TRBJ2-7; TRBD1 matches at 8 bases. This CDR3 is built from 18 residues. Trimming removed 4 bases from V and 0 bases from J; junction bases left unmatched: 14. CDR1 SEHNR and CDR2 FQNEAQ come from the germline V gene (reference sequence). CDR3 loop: CASSSVGQEPLHSYEQYF. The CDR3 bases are TGTGCCAGCAGCTCTGTGGGACAGGAGCCTTTGCACTCCTACGAGCAGTACTTC. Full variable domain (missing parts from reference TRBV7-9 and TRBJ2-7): DTGVSQNPRHKITKRGQNVTFRCDPISEHNRLYWYRQTLGQGPEFLTYFQNEAQLEKSRLLSDRFSAERPKGSFSTLEIQRTEQGDSAMYLCASSSVGQEPLHSYEQYFGPGTRLTVT.

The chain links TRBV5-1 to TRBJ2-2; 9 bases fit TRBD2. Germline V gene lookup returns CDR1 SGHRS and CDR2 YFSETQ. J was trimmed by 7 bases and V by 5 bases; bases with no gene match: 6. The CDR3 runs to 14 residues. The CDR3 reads CASSSSGVGGELFF. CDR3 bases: TGCGCCAGCAGTTCTAGCGGGGTAGGCGGGGAGCTGTTTTTT.

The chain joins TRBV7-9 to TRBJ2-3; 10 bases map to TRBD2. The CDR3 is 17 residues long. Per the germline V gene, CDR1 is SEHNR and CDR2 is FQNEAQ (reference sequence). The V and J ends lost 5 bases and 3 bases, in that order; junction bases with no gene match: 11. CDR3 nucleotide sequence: TGTGCCAGCAGCCGCAGGCTAGCGGGGGTTAGGACAGATACGCAGTATTTT. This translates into CASSRRLAGVRTDTQYF.

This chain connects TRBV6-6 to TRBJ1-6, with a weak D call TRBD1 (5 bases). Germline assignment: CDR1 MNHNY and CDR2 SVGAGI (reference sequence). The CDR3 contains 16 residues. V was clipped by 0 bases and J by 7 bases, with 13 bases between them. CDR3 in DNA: TGTGCCAGCAGTTACTCCCCCGACAGTAAGAATTCACCCCTCCACTTT. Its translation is CASSYSPDSKNSPLHF.

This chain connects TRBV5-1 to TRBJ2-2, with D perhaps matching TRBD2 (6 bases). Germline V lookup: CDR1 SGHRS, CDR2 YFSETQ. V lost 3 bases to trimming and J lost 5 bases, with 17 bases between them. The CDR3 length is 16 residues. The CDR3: CASSSGRGPKTGELFF. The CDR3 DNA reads TGCGCCAGCAGCTCGGGGCGGGGCCCAAAAACCGGGGAGCTGTTTTTT.

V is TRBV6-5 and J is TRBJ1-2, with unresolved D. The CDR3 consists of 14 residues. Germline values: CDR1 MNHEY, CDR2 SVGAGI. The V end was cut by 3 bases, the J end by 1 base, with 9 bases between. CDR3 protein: CASSYRSVNYGYTF. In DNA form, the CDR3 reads TGTGCCAGCAGTTATCGAAGTGTTAACTATGGCTACACCTTC.

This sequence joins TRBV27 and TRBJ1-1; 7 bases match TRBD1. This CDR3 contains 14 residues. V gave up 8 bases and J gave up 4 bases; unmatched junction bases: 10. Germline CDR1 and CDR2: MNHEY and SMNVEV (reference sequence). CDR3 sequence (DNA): TGTGCCAGCGGGAAACAGGGGTTGATCACTGAAGCTTTCTTT. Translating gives CASGKQGLITEAFF.

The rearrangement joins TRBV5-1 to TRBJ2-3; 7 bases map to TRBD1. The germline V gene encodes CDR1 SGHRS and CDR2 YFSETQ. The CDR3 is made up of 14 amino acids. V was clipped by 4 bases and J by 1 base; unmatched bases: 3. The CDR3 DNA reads TGCGCCAGCAGCACGGGACAGCGCACAGATACGCAGTATTTT. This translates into CASSTGQRTDTQYF.

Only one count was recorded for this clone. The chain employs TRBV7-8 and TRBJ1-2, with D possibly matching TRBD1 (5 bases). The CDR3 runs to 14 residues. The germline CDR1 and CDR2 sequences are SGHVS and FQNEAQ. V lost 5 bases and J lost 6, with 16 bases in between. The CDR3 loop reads CASSPGPSRDGYTF. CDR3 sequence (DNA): TGTGCCAGCAGCCCGGGGCCCTCGAGGGATGGCTACACCTTC. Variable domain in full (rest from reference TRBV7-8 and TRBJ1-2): GAGVSQSPRYKVAKRGQDVALRCDPISGHVSLFWYQQALGQGPEFLTYFQNEAQLDKSGLPSDRFFAERPEGSVSTLKIQRTQQEDSAVYLCASSPGPSRDGYTFGSGTRLTVV.